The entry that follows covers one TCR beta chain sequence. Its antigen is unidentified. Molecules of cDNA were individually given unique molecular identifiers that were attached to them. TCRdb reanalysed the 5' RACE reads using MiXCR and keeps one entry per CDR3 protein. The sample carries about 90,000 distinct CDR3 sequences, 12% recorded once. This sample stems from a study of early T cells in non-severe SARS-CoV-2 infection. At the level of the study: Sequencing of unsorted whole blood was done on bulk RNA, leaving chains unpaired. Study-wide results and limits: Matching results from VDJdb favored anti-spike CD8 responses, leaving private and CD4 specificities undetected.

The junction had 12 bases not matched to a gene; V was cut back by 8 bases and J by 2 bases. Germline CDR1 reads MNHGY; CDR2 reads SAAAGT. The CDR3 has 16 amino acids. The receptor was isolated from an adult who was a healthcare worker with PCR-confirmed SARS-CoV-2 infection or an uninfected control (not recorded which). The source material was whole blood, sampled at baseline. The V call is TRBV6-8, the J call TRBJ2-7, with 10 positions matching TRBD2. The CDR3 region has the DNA TGTGCCAGCTGGGGACTAGCGCTACAATTGCCCTACGAGCAGTACTTC. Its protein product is CASWGLALQLPYEQYF.